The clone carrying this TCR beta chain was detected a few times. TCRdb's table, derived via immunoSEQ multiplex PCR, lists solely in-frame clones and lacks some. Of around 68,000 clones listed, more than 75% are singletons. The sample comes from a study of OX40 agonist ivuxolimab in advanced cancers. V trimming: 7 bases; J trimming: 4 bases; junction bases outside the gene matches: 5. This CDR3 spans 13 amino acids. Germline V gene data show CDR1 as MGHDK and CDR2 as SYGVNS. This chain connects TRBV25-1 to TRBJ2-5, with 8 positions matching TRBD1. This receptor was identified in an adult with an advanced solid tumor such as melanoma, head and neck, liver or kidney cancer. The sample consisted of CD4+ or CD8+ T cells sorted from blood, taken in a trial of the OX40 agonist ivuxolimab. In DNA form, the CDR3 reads TGTGCCAGCACCCGACAGGGGAGAGAGACCCAGTACTTC. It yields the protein CASTRQGRETQYF. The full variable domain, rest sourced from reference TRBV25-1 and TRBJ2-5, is EADIYQTPRYLVIGTGKKITLECSQTMGHDKMYWYQQDPGMELHLIHYSYGVNSTEKGDLSSESTVSRIRTEHFPLTLESARPSHTSQYLCASTRQGRETQYFGPGTRLLVL.